The 21 T cell receptor beta chains presented below share a single source sample, sequenced in a study of spatial heterogeneity in lung cancer. Stated time point: sample taken at primary tumor resection. TCRdb passed the 5' RACE reads through MiXCR, listing each CDR3 protein once. The sample has 40,000 to 45,000 distinct CDR3 sequences, nearly 7% seen once. The material was PBMCs, obtained at surgery. These receptors originate from a female donor with early-stage non-small cell lung cancer.

This clonotype was seen at least ten times. The chain is built from TRBV6-5 and TRBJ2-5; D gene ambiguous. CDR1 and CDR2 (germline): MNHEY, SVGAGI. The germline V and J ends were trimmed by 8 bases and 5 bases, with 18 bases remaining between them. This CDR3 is 14 amino acids long. The CDR3 here is CASRLGYGLETQYF. Here the CDR3 DNA reads TGTGCCAGCCGTCTGGGGTACGGTTTGGAGACCCAGTACTTC.

This clonotype has a count of ten or more. The chain has TRBV4-1 and TRBJ1-2, with D perhaps matching TRBD1 (5 bases). Germline loops: CDR1 MGHRA, CDR2 YSYEKL. V dropped 3 bases and J dropped 2 bases, with 16 bases sitting between them. CDR3 size: 16 residues. Here the CDR3 DNA reads TGCGCCAGCAGCCAGGTCTTTGTACAGGTCAACTATGGCTACACCTTC. Translating gives CASSQVFVQVNYGYTF.

Many counts were recorded for this clonotype. CDR3 in amino acids: CASGYPKPQHF. CDR3 DNA: TGTGCCAGCGGGTACCCCAAGCCCCAGCATTTT. The V call is TRBV2, the J call TRBJ1-5, with D unclear. The CDR3 totals 11 residues. Germline V gives CDR1 SNHLY, CDR2 FYNNEI. Trimming removed 8 bases from V and 8 bases from J, with 10 bases in between. Full variable domain (outside the CDR3, taken from reference TRBV2 and TRBJ1-5): EPEVTQTPSHQVTQMGQEVILRCVPISNHLYFYWYRQILGQKVEFLVSFYNNEISEKSEIFDDQFSVERPDGSNFTLKIRSTKLEDSAMYFCASGYPKPQHFGDGTRLSIL.

Only a few counts were recorded for this clonotype. This chain links TRBV20-1 with TRBJ1-4, with 8 bases aligning to TRBD1. Per the germline V gene, CDR1 is DFQATT and CDR2 is SNEGSKA (reference sequence). This CDR3 is 14 amino acids long. Trimming removed 0 bases from V and 6 bases from J; junction bases left unmatched: 3. Written as DNA, the CDR3 is TGCAGTGCTAGAGAGGCACAGGGGGATGAAAAACTGTTTTTT. This gives the protein CSAREAQGDEKLFF.

This clonotype was observed a handful of times. The chain carries TRBV28 and TRBJ1-1; D may be TRBD1 (6 bases). CDR3 size: 16 residues. The V and J ends lost 6 bases and 3 bases respectively, with 20 bases between them. CDR1 MDHEN and CDR2 SYDVKM come from the germline V gene. CDR3 coding DNA: TGTGCCAGCAGCATTCCCGGGACACTTTTCTACACTGAAGCTTTCTTT. Protein sequence: CASSIPGTLFYTEAFF. The complete variable domain, with remaining parts taken from reference TRBV28 and TRBJ1-1, reads DVKVTQSSRYLVKRTGEKVFLECVQDMDHENMFWYRQDPGLGLRLIYFSYDVKMKEKGDIPEGYSVSREKKERFSLILESASTNQTSMYLCASSIPGTLFYTEAFFGQGTRLTVV.

This clonotype was seen repeatedly, ten times or more. V and J are TRBV28 and TRBJ1-1; D might be TRBD1 (6 bases). Deletions cut 5 bases from V and 11 bases from J, with 18 bases between. The CDR3 totals 13 residues. Germline loops: CDR1 MDHEN, CDR2 SYDVKM. As DNA, the CDR3 is TGTGCCAGCAGTCCCCCCGAGGGGGGTCGGGCTTTCTTT. Translating it yields CASSPPEGGRAFF.

This clonotype was observed at least ten times. J is TRBJ2-5 and V is TRBV5-1, with 7 positions matching TRBD1. The ends lost 0 bases at V and 2 bases at J; junction bases unmatched: 4. The CDR3 is 15 amino acids. Germline V gene data show CDR1 as SGHRS and CDR2 as YFSETQ. The CDR3 spells CASSLAWTGQETQYF. In nucleotides, the CDR3 is TGCGCCAGCAGCTTGGCCTGGACAGGACAAGAGACCCAGTACTTC.

This chain connects TRBV7-9 to TRBJ1-3, with 9 bases matching TRBD1. V was pared by 6 bases and J by 4 bases, with 13 bases of the junction left unmatched. The CDR3 length is 17 residues. Looked up from germline, CDR1 is SEHNR and CDR2 is FQNEAQ (reference sequence). CDR3 region: CASSRQGGSVRGNTIYF. The CDR3, as DNA: TGTGCCAGCAGTAGACAGGGGGGAAGCGTGAGAGGAAACACCATATATTTT. Full variable domain (missing parts from reference TRBV7-9 and TRBJ1-3): DTGVSQNPRHKITKRGQNVTFRCDPISEHNRLYWYRQTLGQGPEFLTYFQNEAQLEKSRLLSDRFSAERPKGSFSTLEIQRTEQGDSAMYLCASSRQGGSVRGNTIYFGEGSWLTVV.

Many counts were recorded for this clonotype. V is TRBV11-2 and J is TRBJ1-2, with TRBD1 matching 7 bases. Germline V gene sequence: CDR1 SGHAT, CDR2 FQNNGV. The CDR3 covers 16 residues. V lost 5 bases to trimming and J lost 4 bases; unmatched junction nucleotides: 13. CDR3 sequence (DNA): TGTGCCAGCAGCCCAGGGGGGCCGGGGACGATCTATGGCTACACCTTC. Its protein is CASSPGGPGTIYGYTF.

This clonotype was recorded many times. V usage is TRBV7-3 and J usage is TRBJ2-3, with D maybe TRBD2 (7 bases). CDR3 length equals 15 residues. The V gene lost 2 bases and the J gene lost 2 bases, with 11 bases spanning the gap. Germline CDR1 and CDR2: SGHTA and FQGTGA. The CDR3 region is CASSLLGGATDTQYF. In DNA, the CDR3 is TGTGCCAGCAGCTTACTTGGGGGGGCCACAGATACGCAGTATTTT.

Many counts were recorded for this clonotype. The chain links TRBV19 to TRBJ2-6; 7 nucleotides agree with TRBD1. CDR3 length: 14 amino acids. Per germline, CDR1 LNHDA and CDR2 SQIVND (reference sequence). V shed 10 bases and J 2 bases; nucleotides not matched to a gene: 5. CDR3 nucleotide sequence: TGTGCCACCACAGGGGTAGCTGGGGCCAACGTCCTGACTTTC. As protein: CATTGVAGANVLTF.

A few counts support this clonotype. This chain connects TRBV13 to TRBJ1-6; TRBD1 is a possible D gene (6 bases). The CDR3 is made up of 16 amino acids. Germline-derived CDR1 and CDR2 are PRHDT and FYEKMQ (reference sequence). V was clipped by 0 bases and J by 6 bases, with 12 bases between them. CDR3 sequence reads: CASSLGQGMGNSPLHF. The CDR3 nucleotides read TGTGCCAGCAGCTTAGGACAGGGAATGGGTAATTCACCCCTCCACTTT. Filled out from reference TRBV13 and TRBJ1-6, the complete variable domain reads AAGVIQSPRHLIKEKRETATLKCYPIPRHDTVYWYQQGPGQDPQFLISFYEKMQSDKGSIPDRFSAQQFSDYHSELNMSSLELGDSALYFCASSLGQGMGNSPLHFGNGTRLTVT.

This clonotype was seen ten or more times. The chain uses TRBV10-3 and TRBJ2-3, with 16 bases fitting TRBD2. This CDR3 is 18 amino acids long. The V and J ends lost 4 bases and 1 base, in that order; junction bases with no gene match: 5. Germline V gene lookup returns CDR1 ENHRY and CDR2 SYGVKD. The CDR3 sequence: CAISGGTSGGAGTDTQYF. The CDR3 DNA reads TGTGCCATCAGTGGCGGGACTAGCGGGGGGGCCGGCACAGATACGCAGTATTTT.

This clonotype was seen at least ten times. The chain recombines TRBV4-3 with TRBJ2-3, with 10 bases that match TRBD2. The CDR3 consists of 16 residues. Germline V lookup: CDR1 LGHNA, CDR2 YSLEER. The J segment lost 3 bases and the V segment lost 0 bases, leaving 3 bases of the junction unmatched. CDR3 coding DNA: TGCGCCAGCAGCCAAGAGGGACTAGCGAAGACAGATACGCAGTATTTT. This gives the protein CASSQEGLAKTDTQYF.

This clonotype has more than one count but fewer than ten. This CDR3 is missing its conserved last phenylalanine or tryptophan, likely due to a read error. The limits of the CDR3 on the DNA are not certain, so only TCRdb's listed CDR3 is given. CDR3 in amino acids: CASSEASGALFSDL. V is TRBV2 and J is TRBJ2-7; the table calls TRBD2, which could not be checked here. A total of 14 residues make up the CDR3, ends included. Germline CDR1 SNHLY, CDR2 FYNNEI.

The chain couples TRBV5-6 to TRBJ1-1; tentatively, D is TRBD1 (5 bases). V was trimmed by 4 bases and J by 3 bases, leaving 19 bases between them. Germline lookup yields CDR1 SGHDT and CDR2 YYEEEE. The CDR3 is made up of 16 amino acids. The CDR3 DNA is TGTGCCAGCAGCCTGGGGCCGCGGGGGTACGACACTGAAGCTTTCTTT. It encodes CASSLGPRGYDTEAFF.

The rearrangement links TRBV6-6 to TRBJ1-5, with D possibly being TRBD1 (5 bases). V shed 1 base and J shed 4 bases, with 11 bases lying between them. There are 15 residues in the CDR3. In germline, CDR1 is MNHNY, CDR2 SVGAGI (reference sequence). CDR3 amino acids: CASSYYGGGNQPQHF. The CDR3 nucleotides read TGTGCCAGCAGTTACTACGGGGGGGGAAATCAGCCCCAGCATTTT.

The chain couples TRBV27 to TRBJ2-3; D unclear. In germline, CDR1 is MNHEY, CDR2 SMNVEV (reference sequence). There are 15 residues in the CDR3. V dropped 0 bases and J dropped 2 bases, with 9 bases sitting between them. The CDR3 is CASSLSPGHTDTQYF. CDR3 DNA sequence: TGTGCCAGCAGTTTATCACCGGGCCACACAGATACGCAGTATTTT.

J is TRBJ2-3 and V is TRBV10-2; 8 bases are shared with TRBD2. Trimming cost V 4 bases and J 2 bases; bases outside gene matches: 11. There are 17 residues in the CDR3. Germline lookup yields CDR1 WSHSY and CDR2 SAAADI. The CDR3 DNA is TGCGCCAGCAGTGCAAGGACCGGGGGGGGCTACACAGATACGCAGTATTTT. Translated: CASSARTGGGYTDTQYF.

In its sample, this clonotype was seen many times. The chain uses TRBV7-8 and TRBJ2-5; D possibly matches TRBD1 or TRBD2 (7 bases each). V shed 2 bases and J shed 2 bases, with 15 bases lying between them. CDR3 length equals 16 residues. The germline CDR1 and CDR2 sequences are SGHVS and FQNEAQ. The CDR3 loop is CASSLKRGGQQETQYF. The DNA of the CDR3 is TGTGCCAGCAGCTTAAAGAGGGGGGGACAGCAAGAGACCCAGTACTTC.

This clonotype was counted many times. The chain is built from TRBV4-1 and TRBJ1-4, with a tentative D call TRBD1 (5 bases). The CDR3 loop spans 18 amino acids. Trimming took 0 bases from V and 8 from J, leaving 22 bases between them. CDR1 and CDR2 from the germline V gene are MGHRA and YSYEKL. CDR3 nucleotides: TGCGCCAGCAGCCAAGATGCAGGGCAGGTCAACGGTCGGGAAAAACTGTTTTTT. It translates to CASSQDAGQVNGREKLFF.